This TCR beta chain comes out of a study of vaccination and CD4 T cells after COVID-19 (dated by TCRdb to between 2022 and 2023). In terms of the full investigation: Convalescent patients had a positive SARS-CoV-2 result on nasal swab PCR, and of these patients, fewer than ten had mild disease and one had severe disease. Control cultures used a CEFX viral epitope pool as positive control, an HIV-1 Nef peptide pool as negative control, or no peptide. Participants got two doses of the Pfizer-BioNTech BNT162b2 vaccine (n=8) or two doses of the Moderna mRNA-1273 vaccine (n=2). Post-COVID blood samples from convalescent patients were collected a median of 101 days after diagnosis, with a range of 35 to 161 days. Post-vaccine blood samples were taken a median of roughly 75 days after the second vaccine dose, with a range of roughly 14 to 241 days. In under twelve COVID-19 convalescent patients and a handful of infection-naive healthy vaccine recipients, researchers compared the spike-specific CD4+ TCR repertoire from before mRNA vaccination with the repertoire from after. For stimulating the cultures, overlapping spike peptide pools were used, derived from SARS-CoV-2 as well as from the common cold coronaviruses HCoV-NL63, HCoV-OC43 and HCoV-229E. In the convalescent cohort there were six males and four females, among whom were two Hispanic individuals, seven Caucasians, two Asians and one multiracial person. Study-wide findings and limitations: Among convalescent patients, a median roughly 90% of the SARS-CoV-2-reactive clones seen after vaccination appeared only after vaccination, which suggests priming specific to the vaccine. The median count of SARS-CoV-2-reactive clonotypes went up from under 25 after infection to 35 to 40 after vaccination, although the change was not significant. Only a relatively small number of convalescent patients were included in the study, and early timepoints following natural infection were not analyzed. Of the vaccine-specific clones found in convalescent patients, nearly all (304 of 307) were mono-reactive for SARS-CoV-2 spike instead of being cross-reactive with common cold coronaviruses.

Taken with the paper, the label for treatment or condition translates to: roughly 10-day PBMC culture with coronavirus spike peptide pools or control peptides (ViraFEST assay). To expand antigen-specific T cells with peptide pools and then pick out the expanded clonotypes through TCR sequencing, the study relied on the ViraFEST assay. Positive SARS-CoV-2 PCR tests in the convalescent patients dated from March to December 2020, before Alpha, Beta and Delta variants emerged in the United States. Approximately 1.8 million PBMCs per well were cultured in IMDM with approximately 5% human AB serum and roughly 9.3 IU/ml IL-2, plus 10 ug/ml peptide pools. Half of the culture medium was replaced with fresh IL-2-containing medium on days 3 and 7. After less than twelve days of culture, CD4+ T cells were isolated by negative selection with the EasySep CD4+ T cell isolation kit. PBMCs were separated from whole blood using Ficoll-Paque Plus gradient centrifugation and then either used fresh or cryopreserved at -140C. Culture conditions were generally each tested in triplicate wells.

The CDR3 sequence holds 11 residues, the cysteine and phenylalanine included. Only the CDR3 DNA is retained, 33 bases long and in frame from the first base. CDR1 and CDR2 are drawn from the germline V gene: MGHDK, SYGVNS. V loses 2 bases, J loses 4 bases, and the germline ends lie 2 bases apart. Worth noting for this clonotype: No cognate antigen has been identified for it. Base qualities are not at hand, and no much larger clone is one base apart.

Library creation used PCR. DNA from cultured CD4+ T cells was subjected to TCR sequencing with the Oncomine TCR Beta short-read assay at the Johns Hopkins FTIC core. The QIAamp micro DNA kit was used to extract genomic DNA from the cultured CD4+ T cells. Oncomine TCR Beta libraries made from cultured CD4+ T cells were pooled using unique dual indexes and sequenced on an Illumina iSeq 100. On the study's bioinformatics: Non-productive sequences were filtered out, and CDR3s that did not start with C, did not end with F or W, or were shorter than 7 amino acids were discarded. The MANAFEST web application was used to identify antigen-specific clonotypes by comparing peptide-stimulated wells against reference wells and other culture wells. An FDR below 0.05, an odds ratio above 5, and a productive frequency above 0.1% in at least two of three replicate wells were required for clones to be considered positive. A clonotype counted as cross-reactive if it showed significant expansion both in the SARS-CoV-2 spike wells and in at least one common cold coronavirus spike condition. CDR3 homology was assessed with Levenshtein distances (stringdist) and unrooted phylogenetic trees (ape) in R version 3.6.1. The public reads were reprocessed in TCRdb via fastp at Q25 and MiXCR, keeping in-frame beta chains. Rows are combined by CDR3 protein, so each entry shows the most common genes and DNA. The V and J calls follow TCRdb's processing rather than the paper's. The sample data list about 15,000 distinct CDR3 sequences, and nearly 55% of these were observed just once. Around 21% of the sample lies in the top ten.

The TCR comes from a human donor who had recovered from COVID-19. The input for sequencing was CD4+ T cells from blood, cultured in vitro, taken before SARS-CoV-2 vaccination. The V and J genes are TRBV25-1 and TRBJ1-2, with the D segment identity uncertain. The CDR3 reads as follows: CASSESYGYTF. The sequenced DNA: TGTGCCAGCAGTGAAAGCTATGGCTACACCTTC.